These 5 T cell receptor beta chains originate from one sample sequenced in a study of cytomegalovirus exposure and HLA in healthy donors. Primers for the PCR totalled 60 Vbeta and 13 Jbeta. Clones were read by immunoSEQ multiplex PCR, and TCRdb kept only the in-frame ones, dropping some. The sample consists of 170,000 or so clones, under 80% of them appearing once. Sequencing was carried out using PBMCs. These receptors were obtained from a woman aged 45 to 65 in good health and CMV-seropositive.

The chain employs TRBV2 and TRBJ1-5, with a weak D call TRBD1 (6 bases). Germline V lookup: CDR1 SNHLY, CDR2 FYNNEI. The ends were cut back, 4 bases at V and 1 base at J, with 11 bases in the middle. This CDR3 contains 15 residues. CDR3 loop: CASSGQAVSNQPQHF. Here the CDR3 DNA reads TGTGCCAGCAGTGGACAGGCTGTGAGCAATCAGCCCCAGCATTTT.

CDR3 nucleotides: TGTGCCAGCAGCCGGCGGGACTTGCAGTTCTTC. Residues: CASSRRDLQFF. The chain carries TRBV2 and TRBJ2-1; D might be TRBD2 (6 bases). Germline V gene lookup returns CDR1 SNHLY and CDR2 FYNNEI. The CDR3 is made up of 11 amino acids. Trimming left V 6 bases short and J 12 bases short, with 12 bases between.

The V and J genes are TRBV29-1 and TRBJ1-1; D perhaps matches TRBD1 (5 bases). Germline lookup yields CDR1 SQVTM and CDR2 ANQGSEA. The CDR3 totals 11 residues. Trimming took 3 bases from V and 3 from J, leaving 5 bases between them. The CDR3 region is CSVDRDTEAFF. CDR3 DNA sequence: TGCAGCGTTGACAGGGACACTGAAGCTTTCTTT.

This chain links TRBV5-4 with TRBJ2-7; 8 bases match TRBD2. The germline CDR1 and CDR2 sequences are SGHNT and YYREEE (reference sequence). The length of the CDR3 is 12 residues. Trimming removed 4 bases from V and 7 bases from J; junction bases left unmatched: 4. In DNA, the CDR3 is TGTGCCAGCAGCGTTTCTAGCGGGGAGCAGTACTTC. Amino acids: CASSVSSGEQYF.

The CDR3 nucleotides read TGTGCCAGCTCACGCGGCCCAGTGAACACTGAAGCTTTCTTT. Its protein product is CASSRGPVNTEAFF. The V gene is TRBV18, the J gene TRBJ1-1, with D hard to call. The CDR3 spans 14 residues. Looked up from germline, CDR1 is KGHSH and CDR2 is LQKENI. Trimming pared 4 bases from V and 0 bases from J, leaving 9 bases between.